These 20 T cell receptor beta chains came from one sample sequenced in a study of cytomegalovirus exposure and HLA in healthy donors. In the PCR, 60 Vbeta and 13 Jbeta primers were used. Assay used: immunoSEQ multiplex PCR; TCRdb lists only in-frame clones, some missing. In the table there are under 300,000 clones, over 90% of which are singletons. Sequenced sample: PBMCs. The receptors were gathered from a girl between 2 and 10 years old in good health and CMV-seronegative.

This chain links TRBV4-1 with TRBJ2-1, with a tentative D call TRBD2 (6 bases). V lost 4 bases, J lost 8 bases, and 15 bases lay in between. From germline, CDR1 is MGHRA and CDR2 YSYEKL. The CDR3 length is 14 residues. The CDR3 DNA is TGCGCCAGCAGCCTAGCGGCCACCGGGGATGAGCAGTTCTTC. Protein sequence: CASSLAATGDEQFF.

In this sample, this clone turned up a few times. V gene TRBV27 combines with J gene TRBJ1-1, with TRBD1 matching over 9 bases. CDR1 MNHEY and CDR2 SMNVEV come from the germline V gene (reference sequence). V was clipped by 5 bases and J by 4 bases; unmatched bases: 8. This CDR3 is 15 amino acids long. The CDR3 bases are TGTGCCAGCAGTCCGGGGACAGGGAGAGGCACTGAAGCTTTCTTT. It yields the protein CASSPGTGRGTEAFF.

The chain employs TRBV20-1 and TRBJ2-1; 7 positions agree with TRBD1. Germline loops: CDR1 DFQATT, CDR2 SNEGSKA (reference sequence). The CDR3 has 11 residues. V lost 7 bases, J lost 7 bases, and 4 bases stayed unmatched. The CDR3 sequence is CSVRGPNEQFF. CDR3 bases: TGCAGTGTAAGGGGGCCAAATGAGCAGTTCTTC.

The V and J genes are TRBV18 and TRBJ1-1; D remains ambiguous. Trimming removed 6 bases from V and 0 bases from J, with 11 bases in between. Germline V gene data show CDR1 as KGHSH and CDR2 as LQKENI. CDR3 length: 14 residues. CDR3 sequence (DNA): TGTGCCAGCTCGTCCAAGCAATTGAACACTGAAGCTTTCTTT. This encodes CASSSKQLNTEAFF. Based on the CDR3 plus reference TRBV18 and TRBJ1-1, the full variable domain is NAGVMQNPRHLVRRRGQEARLRCSPMKGHSHVYWYRQLPEEGLKFMVYLQKENIIDESGMPKERFSAEFPKEGPSILRIQQVVRGDSAAYFCASSSKQLNTEAFFGQGTRLTVV.

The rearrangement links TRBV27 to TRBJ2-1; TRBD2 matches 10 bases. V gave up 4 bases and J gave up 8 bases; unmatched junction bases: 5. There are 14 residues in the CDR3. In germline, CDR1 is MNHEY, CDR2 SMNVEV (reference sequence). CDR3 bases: TGTGCCAGCAGTTCTAGCGGGAGTTTTGATGAGCAGTTCTTC. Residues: CASSSSGSFDEQFF.

The DNA for the CDR3 is TGTGCCAGCAGTTTACTGGGGGGTACCTACGAGCAGTACTTC. This encodes CASSLLGGTYEQYF. The chain recombines TRBV28 with TRBJ2-7; possible D gene TRBD2, 6 bases. The V gene lost 2 bases and the J gene lost 2 bases, with 10 bases spanning the gap. The CDR3 is made up of 14 amino acids. Germline V gives CDR1 MDHEN, CDR2 SYDVKM.

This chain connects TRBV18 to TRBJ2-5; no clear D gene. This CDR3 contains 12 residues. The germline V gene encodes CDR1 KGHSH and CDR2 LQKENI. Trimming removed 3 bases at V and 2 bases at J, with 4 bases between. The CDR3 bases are TGTGCCAGCTCACCTCCTCAAGAGACCCAGTACTTC. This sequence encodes CASSPPQETQYF.

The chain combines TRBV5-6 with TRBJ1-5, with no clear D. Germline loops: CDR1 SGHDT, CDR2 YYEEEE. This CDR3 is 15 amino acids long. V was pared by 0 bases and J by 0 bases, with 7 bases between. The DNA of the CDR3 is TGTGCCAGCAGCTTGGCTGAGAATAGCAATCAGCCCCAGCATTTT. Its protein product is CASSLAENSNQPQHF. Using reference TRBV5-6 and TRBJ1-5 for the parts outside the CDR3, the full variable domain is DAGVTQSPTHLIKTRGQQVTLRCSPKSGHDTVSWYQQALGQGPQFIFQYYEEEERQRGNFPDRFSGHQFPNYSSELNVNALLLGDSALYLCASSLAENSNQPQHFGDGTRLSIL.

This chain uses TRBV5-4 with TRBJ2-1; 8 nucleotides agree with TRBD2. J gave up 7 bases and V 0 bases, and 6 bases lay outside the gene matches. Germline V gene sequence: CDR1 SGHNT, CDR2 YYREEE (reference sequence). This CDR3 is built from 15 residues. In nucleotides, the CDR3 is TGTGCCAGCAGCTTGGTAGCTAGCGGGCCGAATGAGCAGTTCTTC. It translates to CASSLVASGPNEQFF.

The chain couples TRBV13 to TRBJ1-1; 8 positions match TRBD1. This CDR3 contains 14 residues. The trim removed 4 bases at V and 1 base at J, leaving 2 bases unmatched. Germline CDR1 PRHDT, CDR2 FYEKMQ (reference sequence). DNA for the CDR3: TGTGCCAGCAGCTCAGGGGGCTCGAACACTGAAGCTTTCTTT. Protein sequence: CASSSGGSNTEAFF.

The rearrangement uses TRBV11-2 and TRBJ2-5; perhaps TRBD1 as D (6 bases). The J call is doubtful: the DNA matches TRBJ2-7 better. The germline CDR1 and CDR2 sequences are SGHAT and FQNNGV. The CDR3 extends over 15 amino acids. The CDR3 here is CASSLDSPGAYEQYF. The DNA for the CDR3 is TGTGCCAGCAGCTTAGATTCCCCAGGGGCCTACGAGCAGTACTTC.

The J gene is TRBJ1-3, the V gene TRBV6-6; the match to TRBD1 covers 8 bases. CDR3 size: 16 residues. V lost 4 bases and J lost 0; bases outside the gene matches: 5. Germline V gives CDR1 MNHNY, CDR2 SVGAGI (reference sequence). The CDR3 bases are TGTGCCAGCAGTTTCTACAGGGGGGACTCTGGAAACACCATATATTTT. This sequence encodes CASSFYRGDSGNTIYF.

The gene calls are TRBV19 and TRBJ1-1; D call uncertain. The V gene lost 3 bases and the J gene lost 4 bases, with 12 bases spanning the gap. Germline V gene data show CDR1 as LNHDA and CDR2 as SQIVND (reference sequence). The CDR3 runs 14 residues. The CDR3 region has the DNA TGTGCCAGTAGTATGACCCAAGAGGGCACTGAAGCTTTCTTT. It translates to CASSMTQEGTEAFF. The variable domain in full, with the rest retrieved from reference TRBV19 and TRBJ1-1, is DGGITQSPKYLFRKEGQNVTLSCEQNLNHDAMYWYRQDPGQGLRLIYYSQIVNDFQKGDIAEGYSVSREKKESFPLTVTSAQKNPTAFYLCASSMTQEGTEAFFGQGTRLTVV.

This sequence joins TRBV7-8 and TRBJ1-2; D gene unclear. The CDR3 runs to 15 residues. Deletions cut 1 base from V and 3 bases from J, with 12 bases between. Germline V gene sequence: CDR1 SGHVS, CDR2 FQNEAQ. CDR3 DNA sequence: TGTGCCAGCAGCTTAGGCACGAGATTAGACTATGGCTACACCTTC. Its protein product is CASSLGTRLDYGYTF. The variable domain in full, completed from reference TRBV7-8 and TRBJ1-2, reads GAGVSQSPRYKVAKRGQDVALRCDPISGHVSLFWYQQALGQGPEFLTYFQNEAQLDKSGLPSDRFFAERPEGSVSTLKIQRTQQEDSAVYLCASSLGTRLDYGYTFGSGTRLTVV.

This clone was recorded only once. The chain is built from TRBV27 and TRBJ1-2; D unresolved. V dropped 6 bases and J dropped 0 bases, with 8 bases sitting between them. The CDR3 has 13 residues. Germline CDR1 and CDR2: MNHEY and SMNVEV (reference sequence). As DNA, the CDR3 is TGTGCCAGCAGCACCACAGCTAACTATGGCTACACCTTC. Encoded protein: CASSTTANYGYTF.

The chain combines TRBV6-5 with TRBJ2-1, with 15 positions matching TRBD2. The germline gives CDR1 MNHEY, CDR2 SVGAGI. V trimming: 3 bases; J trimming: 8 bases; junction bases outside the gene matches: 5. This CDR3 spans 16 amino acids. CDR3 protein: CASSYRTSGREDEQFF. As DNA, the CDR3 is TGTGCCAGCAGTTATCGGACTAGCGGGAGGGAGGATGAGCAGTTCTTC.

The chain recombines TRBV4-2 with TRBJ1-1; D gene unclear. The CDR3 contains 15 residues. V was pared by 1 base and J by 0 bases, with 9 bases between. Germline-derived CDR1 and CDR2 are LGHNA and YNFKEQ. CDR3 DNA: TGTGCCAGCAGCCAAGTCACAGAAGTGAACACTGAAGCTTTCTTT. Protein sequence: CASSQVTEVNTEAFF.

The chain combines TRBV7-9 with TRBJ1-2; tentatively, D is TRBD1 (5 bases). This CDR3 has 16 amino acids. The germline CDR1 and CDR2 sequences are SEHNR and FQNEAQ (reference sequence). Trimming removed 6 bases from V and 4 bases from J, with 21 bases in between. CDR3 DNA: TGTGCCAGCAGTTACACCGGGGCCGGGGGGGGCTATGGCTACACCTTC. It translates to CASSYTGAGGGYGYTF.

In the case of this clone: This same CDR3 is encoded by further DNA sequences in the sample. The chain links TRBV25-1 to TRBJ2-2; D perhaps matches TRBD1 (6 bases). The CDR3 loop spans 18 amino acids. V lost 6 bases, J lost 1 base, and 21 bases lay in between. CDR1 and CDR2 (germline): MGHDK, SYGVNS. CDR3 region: CASSKAPTGKGNTGELFF. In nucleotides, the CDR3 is TGTGCCAGCAGCAAAGCCCCGACAGGAAAAGGGAACACCGGGGAGCTGTTTTTT.

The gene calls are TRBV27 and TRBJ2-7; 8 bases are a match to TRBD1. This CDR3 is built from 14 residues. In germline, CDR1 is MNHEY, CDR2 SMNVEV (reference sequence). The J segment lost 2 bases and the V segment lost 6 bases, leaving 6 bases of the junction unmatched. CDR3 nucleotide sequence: TGTGCCAGCAGCCCTGACAGGGGACCCTACGAGCAGTACTTC. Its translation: CASSPDRGPYEQYF.